This passage covers 27 T cell receptor beta chains from one sample sequenced in a study of OX40 agonist ivuxolimab in advanced cancers. Receptors were amplified or captured by the immunoSEQ multiplex PCR assay. TCRdb stores this immuneACCESS table with in-frame sequences only. Part of the clones is absent; in the studies checked, under half of the shortfall reflects unresolved V genes, and no reason is known for the rest. The sample profile shows about 64,000 clones; 88% of them were found once. The ten biggest clones cover 0.67% of the sample. The sample consisted of CD4+ or CD8+ T cells sorted from blood, taken in a trial of the OX40 agonist ivuxolimab. The receptor source for this set is an adult with an advanced solid tumor such as melanoma, head and neck, liver or kidney cancer.

This clone was observed once. The chain carries TRBV6-1 and TRBJ1-4, with D possibly being TRBD1 (5 bases). The CDR3 loop spans 15 amino acids. Germline V CDR1 and CDR2: MNHNS, SASEGT. Trimming removed 2 bases from V and 2 bases from J, with 9 bases in between. CDR3 sequence: CASSERRGTNEKLFF. CDR3 sequence (DNA): TGTGCCAGCAGTGAAAGAAGGGGCACTAATGAAAAACTGTTTTTT.

The gene calls are TRBV6-6 and TRBJ2-3; weak D call: TRBD1 (6 bases). The CDR3 is 13 residues long. V lost 2 bases, J lost 4 bases, and 7 bases lay in between. Germline CDR1 MNHNY, CDR2 SVGAGI (reference sequence). CDR3 sequence reads: CASSYGGPDTQYF. The CDR3 DNA is TGTGCCAGCAGTTACGGGGGCCCAGATACGCAGTATTTT.

The rearrangement uses TRBV5-4 and TRBJ2-1; no firm D call. Between the trimmed V and J ends, which lost 5 bases and 8 bases, there was a span of 20 bases. The germline gives CDR1 SGHNT, CDR2 YYREEE (reference sequence). This CDR3 is built from 15 residues. The DNA of the CDR3 is TGTGCCAGCAGTTCAGACACCCAAAAGGTGGATGAGCAGTTCTTC. Translating it yields CASSSDTQKVDEQFF. The full variable domain, its missing parts supplied by reference TRBV5-4 and TRBJ2-1, is ETGVTQSPTHLIKTRGQQVTLRCSSQSGHNTVSWYQQALGQGPQFIFQYYREEENGRGNFPPRFSGLQFPNYSSELNVNALELDDSALYLCASSSDTQKVDEQFFGPGTRLTVL.

The rearrangement uses TRBV27 and TRBJ1-1, with no clear D. CDR3 length: 13 amino acids. V gave up 6 bases and J gave up 3 bases, with 11 bases separating them. The germline V gene encodes CDR1 MNHEY and CDR2 SMNVEV (reference sequence). In DNA, the CDR3 is TGTGCCAGCAGCGTCAGTTGGGACACTGAAGCTTTCTTT. Its translation: CASSVSWDTEAFF.

This rearrangement joins TRBV7-3 to TRBJ2-1; D may be TRBD1 (5 bases). Germline CDR1 is SGHTA and CDR2 is FQGTGA. There are 15 residues in the CDR3. Between the trimmed V and J ends, which lost 4 bases and 4 bases, there was a span of 14 bases. The CDR3 DNA is TGTGCCAGCAGCTCTACCCCTAAGGGGTACAATGAGCAGTTCTTC. It yields the protein CASSSTPKGYNEQFF.

The rearrangement links TRBV5-5 to TRBJ2-7; 9 nucleotides agree with TRBD1. Germline V lookup: CDR1 SGHKS, CDR2 YYEKEE (reference sequence). J gave up 7 bases and V 2 bases, and 10 bases lay outside the gene matches. The CDR3 extends over 15 amino acids. This chain's CDR3 is CASSFGTGFSGEQYF. DNA for the CDR3: TGTGCCAGCAGCTTCGGGACAGGGTTTTCCGGGGAGCAGTACTTC.

The rearrangement joins TRBV6-1 to TRBJ2-2, with 9 bases lining up with TRBD2. This CDR3 region has 17 residues. Germline V gene lookup returns CDR1 MNHNS and CDR2 SASEGT. With 0 bases clipped from V and 4 bases from J, the junction kept 6 bases outside the gene matches. CDR3 nucleotides: TGTGCCAGCAGTGAAGCGCCTAGCGGGATGTTCACCGGGGAGCTGTTTTTT. Residues: CASSEAPSGMFTGELFF.

J is TRBJ1-5 and V is TRBV7-9; D is uncertain. The CDR3 length is 15 residues. Germline V gene lookup returns CDR1 SEHNR and CDR2 FQNEAQ (reference sequence). Trimming pared 1 base from V and 8 bases from J, leaving 15 bases between. CDR3 nucleotide sequence: TGTGCCAGCAGCTTAGTGGGGTCAGTCGGGGAGCCCCAGCATTTT. Protein: CASSLVGSVGEPQHF.

This clone appeared a few times. For the CDR3, the DNA is TGCGCCAGCAGCCAAGTAAATATGGGATGGACATCAGCTGAAGCTTTCTTT. Translating gives CASSQVNMGWTSAEAFF. The rearrangement links TRBV4-1 to TRBJ1-1, with D maybe TRBD1 (5 bases). This CDR3 is 17 amino acids long. Trimming stripped 1 base from V and 6 bases from J, with 21 bases between. Per the germline V gene, CDR1 is MGHRA and CDR2 is YSYEKL.

The chain joins TRBV10-3 to TRBJ1-1; possibly TRBD1 for D (6 bases). V was clipped by 2 bases and J by 7 bases, with 14 bases between them. This CDR3 contains 14 residues. Germline V gene data show CDR1 as ENHRY and CDR2 as SYGVKD. As DNA, the CDR3 is TGTGCCATCAGTGAGCCCGGGACATCCAATGAAGCTTTCTTT. The encoded protein is CAISEPGTSNEAFF.

The chain links TRBV5-6 to TRBJ2-6, with TRBD1 matching over 7 bases. Per the germline V gene, CDR1 is SGHDT and CDR2 is YYEEEE. V dropped 4 bases and J dropped 0; count of bases not matched to a gene: 4. The CDR3 runs to 16 residues. The CDR3 DNA follows: TGTGCCAGCAGCCCGGACAGGAACTCTGGGGCCAACGTCCTGACTTTC. Its translation: CASSPDRNSGANVLTF.

The chain combines TRBV18 with TRBJ1-1, with D possibly TRBD1 on 6 matching bases. The CDR3 contains 15 residues. V lost 1 base, J lost 1 base, and 10 bases lay in between. Germline values: CDR1 KGHSH, CDR2 LQKENI. This chain's CDR3 is CASSPQEGGNTEAFF. The CDR3 region has the DNA TGTGCCAGCTCACCACAAGAAGGGGGGAACACTGAAGCTTTCTTT.

The V call is TRBV18, the J call TRBJ2-1, with TRBD2 matching 12 bases. The CDR3 runs to 17 residues. Germline CDR1 is KGHSH and CDR2 is LQKENI. V shed 3 bases and J 6 bases; nucleotides not matched to a gene: 9. CDR3 region: CASSPDGGLAGFNEQFF. The CDR3 DNA reads as TGTGCCAGCTCACCGGATGGGGGACTAGCGGGTTTCAATGAGCAGTTCTTC.

The V and J genes are TRBV28 and TRBJ2-3, with a possible D match to TRBD1 (5 bases). Germline CDR1 and CDR2: MDHEN and SYDVKM. CDR3 length: 14 residues. Trimming stripped 3 bases from V and 4 bases from J, with 11 bases between. DNA of the CDR3: TGTGCCAGCAGTTTTGGCAGGGCGGCAGATACGCAGTATTTT. Translation gives CASSFGRAADTQYF.

V and J are TRBV28 and TRBJ1-1; TRBD1 matches 7 bases. The germline V gene has CDR1 MDHEN and CDR2 SYDVKM. The CDR3 runs to 12 residues. V lost 3 bases to trimming and J lost 11 bases; unmatched junction nucleotides: 6. The DNA for the CDR3 is TGTGCCAGCAGTTTGCGACAGGGTTCGGCTTTCTTT. Protein sequence: CASSLRQGSAFF.

The gene calls are TRBV11-3 and TRBJ1-2; unclear D gene. This CDR3 has 13 amino acids. Trimming removed 3 bases at V and 7 bases at J, with 12 bases between. Per the germline V gene, CDR1 is SGHNT and CDR2 is YENEEA. The CDR3 region is CASSLGGQPGYTF. CDR3 nucleotide sequence: TGTGCCAGCAGCTTGGGAGGTCAGCCTGGCTACACCTTC.

The rearrangement links TRBV19 to TRBJ1-1; maybe TRBD1 (5 bases). In germline, CDR1 is LNHDA, CDR2 SQIVND (reference sequence). Trimming shortened V by 7 bases and J by 4 bases, and 16 bases separated the two germline ends. This CDR3 region has 14 residues. DNA of the CDR3: TGTGCCAGTAAGCTCTCCCCCGGGGGCACTGAAGCTTTCTTT. Its protein is CASKLSPGGTEAFF.

This rearrangement joins TRBV28 to TRBJ1-5; D not certain. This CDR3 is 15 amino acids long. Germline CDR1 MDHEN, CDR2 SYDVKM. Trimming took off 1 base at V and 3 bases at J, with 10 bases between the two ends. The CDR3 bases are TGTGCCAGCAGTTTATTGGGGAAAAACAATCAGCCCCAGCATTTT. This translates into CASSLLGKNNQPQHF. The whole variable domain, remainder taken from reference TRBV28 and TRBJ1-5, is DVKVTQSSRYLVKRTGEKVFLECVQDMDHENMFWYRQDPGLGLRLIYFSYDVKMKEKGDIPEGYSVSREKKERFSLILESASTNQTSMYLCASSLLGKNNQPQHFGDGTRLSIL.

This clone was seen a few times. The chain joins TRBV11-2 to TRBJ2-5, with 7 bases identical to TRBD1. This CDR3 region has 14 residues. J lost 4 bases, V lost 7 bases, and 9 bases had no gene match. Germline CDR1 is SGHAT and CDR2 is FQNNGV. The chain's CDR3 is CASTLTGMGETQYF. The CDR3 DNA reads as TGTGCCAGCACCCTGACAGGGATGGGAGAGACCCAGTACTTC.

This clone appeared once. This chain links TRBV11-3 with TRBJ2-1; 9 bases align to TRBD2. The V segment lost 4 bases and the J segment 0 bases; nucleotides outside the gene matches: 4. Germline CDR1 reads SGHNT; CDR2 reads YENEEA. This CDR3 has 16 residues. The CDR3 here is CASSYGLAYSYNEQFF. CDR3 in DNA: TGTGCCAGCAGCTACGGACTAGCGTACTCCTACAATGAGCAGTTCTTC.

This clone is a singleton in its sample. This chain joins TRBV30 and TRBJ2-2; possibly TRBD1 or TRBD2 for D (5 bases each). The CDR3 runs 13 residues. CDR1 and CDR2 from the germline V gene are GTSNPN and SVGIG (reference sequence). V was cut by 2 bases and J by 4 bases, with 8 bases left in between. CDR3 nucleotides: TGTGCCTGGAGTACGGGGACCACCGGGGAGCTGTTTTTT. It translates to CAWSTGTTGELFF.

The J gene is TRBJ2-5, the V gene TRBV28; D might be TRBD1 or TRBD2, each matching 6 bases. V lost 3 bases, J lost 3 bases, and 14 bases lay in between. Per germline, CDR1 MDHEN and CDR2 SYDVKM. The CDR3 is 15 residues long. The chain's CDR3 is CASSFYSRGEETQYF. The CDR3 region has the DNA TGTGCCAGCAGTTTCTATTCAAGGGGGGAAGAGACCCAGTACTTC. The variable domain in full, with the rest retrieved from reference TRBV28 and TRBJ2-5, is DVKVTQSSRYLVKRTGEKVFLECVQDMDHENMFWYRQDPGLGLRLIYFSYDVKMKEKGDIPEGYSVSREKKERFSLILESASTNQTSMYLCASSFYSRGEETQYFGPGTRLLVL.

The chain has TRBV10-3 and TRBJ2-1; 12 bases agree with TRBD2. V trimming: 7 bases; J trimming: 8 bases; junction bases outside the gene matches: 6. CDR3 size: 14 residues. Germline assignment: CDR1 ENHRY and CDR2 SYGVKD. This CDR3 is CAIMSTSGRYEQFF. The CDR3 nucleotides are TGTGCCATCATGTCGACTAGCGGGAGATATGAGCAGTTCTTC.

CDR3 sequence (DNA): TGTGCCAGCAGTTTTTGGTATCCGGGACAGAGGACTGAAGCTTTCTTT. Protein product: CASSFWYPGQRTEAFF. The rearrangement uses TRBV28 and TRBJ1-1, with 7 bases matching TRBD1. Germline CDR1 is MDHEN and CDR2 is SYDVKM. J gave up 5 bases and V 3 bases, and 12 bases lay outside the gene matches. This CDR3 spans 16 amino acids. Looking up the rest from reference TRBV28 and TRBJ1-1 gives the full variable domain: DVKVTQSSRYLVKRTGEKVFLECVQDMDHENMFWYRQDPGLGLRLIYFSYDVKMKEKGDIPEGYSVSREKKERFSLILESASTNQTSMYLCASSFWYPGQRTEAFFGQGTRLTVV.

There are a few counts of this clone. J is TRBJ2-7 and V is TRBV30, with D tentatively TRBD1 (5 bases). The CDR3 contains 13 residues. Germline CDR1 and CDR2: GTSNPN and SVGIG (reference sequence). Between the trimmed V and J ends, which lost 2 bases and 6 bases, there was a span of 14 bases. The CDR3 sequence is CAWSPQGAREQYF. The CDR3 region has the DNA TGTGCCTGGAGTCCCCAGGGTGCTCGCGAGCAGTACTTC.

The chain recombines TRBV27 with TRBJ2-2; D might be TRBD2 (6 bases). Trimming shortened V by 0 bases and J by 4 bases, and 9 bases separated the two germline ends. Per germline, CDR1 MNHEY and CDR2 SMNVEV (reference sequence). This CDR3 contains 15 residues. CDR3 in amino acids: CASSLSGTVTGELFF. Written as DNA, the CDR3 is TGTGCCAGCAGTTTATCAGGGACTGTCACCGGGGAGCTGTTTTTT.

The chain links TRBV6-5 to TRBJ1-3, with a weak D call TRBD1 (5 bases). V lost 2 bases, J lost 1 base, and 12 bases lay in between. This CDR3 spans 16 amino acids. Germline V gives CDR1 MNHEY, CDR2 SVGAGI. CDR3 in DNA: TGTGCCAGCAGTTACACAAAGGGGATTTCTGGAAACACCATATATTTT. This codes for CASSYTKGISGNTIYF.